Listed below are T cell receptor beta chains from one sample, sequenced in a study of response to subunit inactivated influenza vaccine. One entry per CDR3 protein results from TCRdb running MiXCR on the RT-PCR reads. Seen here are hundreds of thousands of distinct CDR3 sequences, roughly 23% observed once, and the top ten hold over 1.5%. The material was CD4+ T cells sorted from PBMCs, obtained 5 days after vaccination. All receptors derive from a man between 45 and 60 years old who received an inactivated influenza vaccine. Each CDR3 is given with its conserved first and last residue. Each record gives: D gene, clone size, J gene, V gene, CDR3 DNA, CDR3 protein. A D gene is named only where the DNA matches it firmly. Only part of the rows carry a size: once, few, many, or a class if the clone is expanded.

NA	few	TRBJ1-2	TRBV5-6	TGTGCCAGCAGCTCGTTGGGTAACTATGGCTACACCTTC	CASSSLGNYGYTF
NA	NA	TRBJ2-7	TRBV4-2	TGTGCCAGCAGCCAATCCTTCAGGGGCGAGCAGTACTTC	CASSQSFRGEQYF
TRBD1	NA	TRBJ1-1	TRBV6-1	TGTGCCAGCAGTAATACAGGGGGGGGAGACACTGAAGCTTTCTTT	CASSNTGGGDTEAFF
TRBD2	once	TRBJ2-1	TRBV24-1	TGTGCCACCAGTGATACTCCAGGGACTAGCGGGGGACTCTACAATGAGCAGTTCTTC	CATSDTPGTSGGLYNEQFF
NA	few	TRBJ2-2	TRBV3-1	TGTGCCAGCAGCCAAGCCACGGATGTCGGGGAGCTGTTTTTT	CASSQATDVGELFF
NA	NA	TRBJ2-3	TRBV9	TGTGCCAGCAGCGTAGCTAGGGGAACAGATACGCAGTATTTT	CASSVARGTDTQYF
NA	NA	TRBJ2-3	TRBV29-1	TGCAGCGTTTTCCCGGGCCATGGGGGTACGCAGTATTTT	CSVFPGHGGTQYF
TRBD1	NA	TRBJ2-7	TRBV12-3/TRBV12-4	TGTGCCAACAGTTTAGGGGGGACAGGCGAGCAGTACTTC	CANSLGGTGEQYF
TRBD2	NA	TRBJ2-3	TRBV5-1	TGCGCCAGCAGAGGAGGACTAGCGGGATCCACAGATACGCAGTATTTT	CASRGGLAGSTDTQYF
NA	NA	TRBJ2-5	TRBV15	TGTGCCACCAGCAGAGTAGGGGATCAAGAGACCCAGTACTTC	CATSRVGDQETQYF
NA	NA	TRBJ2-3	TRBV12-3/TRBV12-4	TGTGCCAGCAGGCAATGGCAGGGTGACGGCACAGATACGCAGTATTTT	CASRQWQGDGTDTQYF
NA	NA	TRBJ2-7	TRBV4-2	TGTGCCAGCTGCCATATGGACGAGCAGTACTTC	CASCHMDEQYF
NA	few	TRBJ2-7	TRBV5-1	TGCGCCAGCAGCTCGGAGGGGCGACAGGGTCCTTCCTACGAGCAGTACTTC	CASSSEGRQGPSYEQYF
TRBD1	few	TRBJ1-5	TRBV27	TGTGCCAGCAGGGGTAGAGGGGGCGCTTGGAATCAGCCCCAGCATTTT	CASRGRGGAWNQPQHF
NA	NA	TRBJ2-2	TRBV7-6	TGTGCCAGCAGCATGGGTCAGGCCGGGGAGCTGTTTTTT	CASSMGQAGELFF
NA	few	TRBJ2-7	TRBV27	TGTGCCAGCAGTTTACGGCCGGAGGGAACCTACGAGCAGTACTTC	CASSLRPEGTYEQYF
NA	NA	TRBJ1-1	TRBV20-1	TGCAGTGAGAGGCAGGGTAACACTGAAGCTTTCTTT	CSERQGNTEAFF
NA	NA	TRBJ1-2	TRBV24-1	TGTGCCACCGGAGACAGATTCGGTTCGGGCTACACCTTC	CATGDRFGSGYTF
TRBD1	NA	TRBJ1-2	TRBV20-1	TGCAGTGCTAGAGATCCGGGACAGGGCTATGGCTACACCTTC	CSARDPGQGYGYTF
NA	few	TRBJ1-1	TRBV4-3	TGCGCCAGCAGCCAAGATCAAGCGAACACTGAAGCTTTCTTT	CASSQDQANTEAFF
NA	NA	TRBJ2-1	TRBV28	TGTGCCAGCAGTTTACCGGGAGTACGCGATGGGCAGTTCTTC	CASSLPGVRDGQFF
TRBD1	many	TRBJ2-7	TRBV5-1	TGTGCCAGCAGCTTAGCGACAGGGGGCTACGAGCAGTACTTC	CASSLATGGYEQYF
NA	NA	TRBJ2-7	TRBV20-1	TGCAGTGCCCAGATTCACCTGGGTGTCCCCTACGAGCAGTACTTC	CSAQIHLGVPYEQYF